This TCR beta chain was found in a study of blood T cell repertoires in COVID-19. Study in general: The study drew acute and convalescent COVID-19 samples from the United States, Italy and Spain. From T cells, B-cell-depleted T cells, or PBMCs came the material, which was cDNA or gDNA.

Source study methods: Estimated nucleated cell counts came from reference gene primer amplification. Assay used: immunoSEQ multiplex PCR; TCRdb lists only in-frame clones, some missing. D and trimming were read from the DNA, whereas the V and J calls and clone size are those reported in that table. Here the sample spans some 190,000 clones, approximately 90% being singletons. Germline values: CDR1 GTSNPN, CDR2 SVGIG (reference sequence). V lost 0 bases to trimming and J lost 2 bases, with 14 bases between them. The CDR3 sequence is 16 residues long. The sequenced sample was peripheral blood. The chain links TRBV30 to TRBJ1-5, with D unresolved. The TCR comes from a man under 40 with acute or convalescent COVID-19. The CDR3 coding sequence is TGTGCCTGGAGTGTACAGTGGTCAGCGGGCAATCAGCCCCAGCATTTT. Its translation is CAWSVQWSAGNQPQHF.